This T cell receptor beta chain was sequenced during a study of blood T cell repertoires in COVID-19. Study-level information: Acute and convalescent COVID-19 specimens originated in the United States, Italy and Spain. T cells, B-cell-depleted T cells, or PBMCs provided the cDNA or gDNA that served as material.

Authors' methods: Nucleated cell number was recorded as an estimate derived from reference gene primer amplification. The assay was immunoSEQ multiplex PCR, and TCRdb's table has in-frame clones only and misses some. V, J and clone size derive from that table, while D and trimming were established from the DNA sequence. The data contain about 230,000 clones, 84% of them singletons. Only a few counts were recorded for this clone. The germline V gene has CDR1 SGHNT and CDR2 YYREEE (reference sequence). This CDR3 is 15 amino acids long. The V end lost 4 bases, the J end lost 5 bases, and 15 bases lay between the germline ends.

The chain carries TRBV5-4 and TRBJ2-2; TRBD1 might be the D (6 bases). The origin of this receptor is a man aged 45 to 65 with active or convalescent COVID-19. Sequencing was done on a sample of peripheral blood. The CDR3 DNA sequence: TGTGCCAGCAGCAGGGGACACAGGGAGACCGGGGAGCTGTTTTTT. Its protein is CASSRGHRETGELFF.